One and the same sample provided the 20 T cell receptor beta chains below, sequenced in a study of CD4 T cells in relation to SARS-CoV-2 and coronaviruses. The repertoire was sequenced with immunoSEQ multiplex PCR; TCRdb's copy has only in-frame clones and lacks some. The sample includes 30,000 to 45,000 clones, 75% to 85% of them seen just once. Their antigens are not known. The specimen was memory CD4+ T cells from PBMCs, cultured in vitro. The receptors here all came from an adult with COVID-19.

The chain couples TRBV29-1 to TRBJ1-2; D gene unclear. This CDR3 is 12 amino acids long. CDR1 and CDR2 (germline): SQVTM, ANQGSEA. The V and J ends lost 1 base and 5 bases respectively, with 8 bases between them. Here the CDR3 reads CSVEALQYGYTF. The CDR3 nucleotides read TGCAGCGTTGAAGCTTTGCAGTATGGCTACACCTTC.

The chain is built from TRBV7-2 and TRBJ1-2, with unresolved D. The CDR3 loop spans 16 amino acids. The V gene lost 5 bases and the J gene lost 4 bases, with 20 bases spanning the gap. Germline loops: CDR1 SGHTA, CDR2 FQGNSA. Here the CDR3 reads CASSPSIFGQAYGYTF. The CDR3 nucleotides read TGTGCCAGCAGCCCTAGCATTTTCGGGCAGGCCTATGGCTACACCTTC.

The CDR3 region is CASSDRTGANYGYTF. DNA for the CDR3: TGTGCCAGCAGTGATAGGACAGGGGCTAACTATGGCTACACCTTC. This chain links TRBV6-6 with TRBJ1-2; 9 bases fit TRBD1. Germline CDR1 is MNHNY and CDR2 is SVGAGI (reference sequence). The trim removed 5 bases at V and 0 bases at J, leaving 4 bases unmatched. The CDR3 length is 15 residues.

The chain combines TRBV6-5 with TRBJ1-1; maybe TRBD1 (5 bases). CDR1 is MNHEY, CDR2 SVGAGI, per germline. The V gene lost 5 bases and the J gene lost 1 base, with 11 bases spanning the gap. The CDR3 covers 14 residues. CDR3 region: CASSRTQGNTEAFF. CDR3 nucleotide sequence: TGTGCCAGCAGTCGAACCCAGGGGAACACTGAAGCTTTCTTT.

The rearrangement uses TRBV5-1 and TRBJ2-3; 14 nucleotides match TRBD2. Germline trimming cut 5 bases from V and 6 bases from J; bases unmatched to any gene: 11. The CDR3 is 17 amino acids. Germline CDR1 SGHRS, CDR2 YFSETQ. CDR3 in amino acids: CASSIGWGLAGADTQYF. CDR3 bases: TGCGCCAGCAGTATAGGGTGGGGACTAGCGGGAGCGGATACGCAGTATTTT.

For this clone: One junction end disagrees with the germline gene, perhaps due to a read error. V gene TRBV28 combines with J gene TRBJ2-1; TRBD2 matches at 8 bases. CDR1 MDHEN and CDR2 SYDVKM come from the germline V gene. The CDR3 is made up of 18 amino acids. The chain's CDR3 is CASRSPAWREVSNNEQFF. For the CDR3, the DNA is TGTGCCAGCAGATCGCCTGCGTGGCGGGAGGTCTCCAACAATGAGCAGTTCTTC.

This clone was seen only a few times. The J gene is TRBJ2-7, the V gene TRBV20-1; D gene ambiguous. V lost 2 bases to trimming and J lost 0 bases, with 2 bases between them. The CDR3 has 11 residues. Germline V CDR1 and CDR2: DFQATT, SNEGSKA (reference sequence). Here the CDR3 reads CSARNSYEQYF. CDR3 in DNA: TGCAGTGCTAGAAACTCCTACGAGCAGTACTTC.

The chain uses TRBV18 and TRBJ2-7, with 9 nucleotides matching TRBD2. V shed 1 base, J shed 5 bases, and the junction held 9 bases outside the gene matches. This CDR3 comprises 16 residues. Germline V gives CDR1 KGHSH, CDR2 LQKENI. The CDR3: CASSPRGPGLADEQYF. As DNA, the CDR3 is TGTGCCAGCTCACCACGAGGGCCGGGACTAGCCGACGAGCAGTACTTC. Full variable domain (remainder filled in from reference TRBV18 and TRBJ2-7): NAGVMQNPRHLVRRRGQEARLRCSPMKGHSHVYWYRQLPEEGLKFMVYLQKENIIDESGMPKERFSAEFPKEGPSILRIQQVVRGDSAAYFCASSPRGPGLADEQYFGPGTRLTVT.

This sequence joins TRBV30 and TRBJ1-1; D may be TRBD1 (6 bases). Germline-derived CDR1 and CDR2 are GTSNPN and SVGIG (reference sequence). V was trimmed by 2 bases and J by 1 base, leaving 8 bases between them. The CDR3 has 13 amino acids. The CDR3 DNA reads as TGTGCCTGGAGTCGGGGGCCGAACACTGAAGCTTTCTTT. Translation gives CAWSRGPNTEAFF.

This rearrangement joins TRBV19 to TRBJ1-1; D not certain. The CDR3 runs to 13 residues. CDR1 is LNHDA and CDR2 is SQIVND in the germline V gene (reference sequence). V gave up 4 bases and J gave up 1 base, with 7 bases separating them. CDR3 DNA sequence: TGTGCCAGTAGTAACTACCCGAACACTGAAGCTTTCTTT. It translates to CASSNYPNTEAFF. Based on the CDR3 plus reference TRBV19 and TRBJ1-1, the full variable domain is DGGITQSPKYLFRKEGQNVTLSCEQNLNHDAMYWYRQDPGQGLRLIYYSQIVNDFQKGDIAEGYSVSREKKESFPLTVTSAQKNPTAFYLCASSNYPNTEAFFGQGTRLTVV.

This clone has a single count. The V and J genes are TRBV6-5 and TRBJ2-5; either TRBD1 or TRBD2 may supply D (6 bases each). Trimming removed 7 bases at V and 4 bases at J, with 13 bases between. The length of the CDR3 is 13 residues. CDR1 MNHEY and CDR2 SVGAGI come from the germline V gene. CDR3: CASTRGGRETQYF. Written as DNA, the CDR3 is TGTGCCAGCACCCGAGGGGGGCGAGAGACCCAGTACTTC.

The chain links TRBV29-1 to TRBJ2-2; D tentatively fits TRBD1 or TRBD2 (7 bases each). Germline V CDR1 and CDR2: SQVTM, ANQGSEA. The CDR3 loop spans 15 amino acids. V lost 4 bases and J lost 3, with 15 bases in between. The CDR3 reads CSVVDPGGDTGELFF. The CDR3 coding sequence is TGCAGCGTTGTAGATCCAGGGGGGGACACCGGGGAGCTGTTTTTT.

The rearrangement links TRBV11-2 to TRBJ1-1; possibly TRBD1 for D (5 bases). This CDR3 has 13 residues. Trimming stripped 4 bases from V and 1 base from J, with 7 bases between. Germline loops: CDR1 SGHAT, CDR2 FQNNGV. The CDR3 protein is CASSWGKNTEAFF. The CDR3 DNA reads as TGTGCCAGCAGCTGGGGGAAGAACACTGAAGCTTTCTTT.

This clone was seen once. The J gene is TRBJ2-3, the V gene TRBV24-1; TRBD2 agrees at 12 bases. Germline V gene data show CDR1 as KGHDR and CDR2 as SFDVKD. V lost 4 bases, J lost 5 bases, and 9 bases stayed unmatched. The CDR3 covers 17 residues. DNA for the CDR3: TGTGCCACCAGTGACCCAGCTAGCGGGAGGGCCGTAGATACGCAGTATTTT. Encoded protein: CATSDPASGRAVDTQYF.

The chain couples TRBV7-9 to TRBJ1-1; D is perhaps TRBD1 (6 bases). The germline V gene encodes CDR1 SEHNR and CDR2 FQNEAQ (reference sequence). Trimming took off 6 bases at V and 1 base at J, with 9 bases between the two ends. CDR3 length: 13 residues. The CDR3 DNA is TGTGCCAGCAGACAAGGGGGGAACACTGAAGCTTTCTTT. Amino acids: CASRQGGNTEAFF. The full variable domain, completed using reference TRBV7-9 and TRBJ1-1, is DTGVSQNPRHKITKRGQNVTFRCDPISEHNRLYWYRQTLGQGPEFLTYFQNEAQLEKSRLLSDRFSAERPKGSFSTLEIQRTEQGDSAMYLCASRQGGNTEAFFGQGTRLTVV.

The gene calls are TRBV7-2 and TRBJ2-2, with D perhaps TRBD1 or TRBD2 (5 bases each). Germline V gene sequence: CDR1 SGHTA, CDR2 FQGNSA. The germline V and J ends were trimmed by 0 bases and 6 bases, with 5 bases remaining between them. CDR3 length equals 13 residues. CDR3 in DNA: TGTGCCAGCAGCTTAGCGGGGGCCGGGGAGCTGTTTTTT. Its translation is CASSLAGAGELFF.

This chain joins TRBV5-1 and TRBJ2-1, with 7 bases identical to TRBD1. The CDR3 spans 14 residues. The junction had 5 bases not matched to a gene; V was cut back by 3 bases and J by 5 bases. Germline V lookup: CDR1 SGHRS, CDR2 YFSETQ. The CDR3 DNA sequence: TGCGCCAGCAGCTGGGGGACAGCTAACAATGAGCAGTTCTTC. Encoded protein: CASSWGTANNEQFF.

The rearrangement joins TRBV11-2 to TRBJ2-5, with 8 bases that match TRBD2. CDR1 SGHAT and CDR2 FQNNGV come from the germline V gene. The CDR3 covers 16 residues. The V segment lost 3 bases and the J segment 3 bases; nucleotides outside the gene matches: 9. The CDR3 DNA reads TGTGCCAGCAGCTTCGTCACCGGGAGGGCCGAAGAGACCCAGTACTTC. It translates to CASSFVTGRAEETQYF.

The rearrangement joins TRBV28 to TRBJ2-7; maybe TRBD2 (5 bases). This CDR3 spans 13 amino acids. Germline V gene lookup returns CDR1 MDHEN and CDR2 SYDVKM. V lost 3 bases, J lost 0 bases, and 6 bases lay in between. CDR3 DNA: TGTGCCAGCAGTTTTGGGAGCTCCTACGAGCAGTACTTC. It codes for CASSFGSSYEQYF.

The chain employs TRBV7-2 and TRBJ2-1, with 10 nucleotides matching TRBD1. The V gene's germline CDR1 is SGHTA and CDR2 FQGNSA. J was trimmed by 3 bases and V by 5 bases; bases with no gene match: 4. The CDR3 contains 15 residues. The CDR3 is CASSAGQGVYNEQFF. The CDR3 DNA follows: TGTGCCAGCAGCGCAGGACAGGGGGTCTACAATGAGCAGTTCTTC.